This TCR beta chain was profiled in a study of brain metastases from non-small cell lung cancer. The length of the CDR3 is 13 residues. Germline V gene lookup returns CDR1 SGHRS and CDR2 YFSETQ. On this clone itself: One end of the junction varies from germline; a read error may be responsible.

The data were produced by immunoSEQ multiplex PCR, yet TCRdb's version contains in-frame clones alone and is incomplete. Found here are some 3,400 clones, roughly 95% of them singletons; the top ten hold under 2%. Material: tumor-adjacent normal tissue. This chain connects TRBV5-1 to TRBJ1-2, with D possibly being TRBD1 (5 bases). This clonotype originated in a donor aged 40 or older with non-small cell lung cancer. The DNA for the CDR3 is TGCGCCAGCAGCTTGGGGGACCTCTATGACTACACCTTC. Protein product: CASSLGDLYDYTF.